This is a list of T cell receptor beta chains from one sample in a study of T cells and copy number aberrations in small-cell lung cancer. The protocol was immunoSEQ multiplex PCR, while the TCRdb copy is restricted to in-frame clones and leaves out a portion. The table records fewer than 8,500 clones, 70% to 80% of them present only once. Sequencing input: normal tissue next to the tumor. Source of these receptors: a woman aged 70-85 years with small cell lung cancer. Some clones in this sample may be carry-over from other donors' samples. Each CDR3 is given with its conserved first and last residue. Each record gives: clone size, CDR3 length, V gene, J gene, D gene, CDR3 protein, CDR3 DNA. A D gene is named only where the DNA matches it firmly. Clone size is given for some rows only: seen once, a few or many times, or a class if the clone is expanded.

-	13	TRBV29-1	TRBJ2-5	-	CSVYDRNQETQYF	TGCAGCGTTTACGACAGAAACCAAGAGACCCAGTACTTC
-	14	TRBV7-3	TRBJ2-2	-	CASSLSMDAGELFF	TGTGCCAGCAGCTTATCGATGGACGCCGGGGAGCTGTTTTTT
-	14	TRBV5-1	TRBJ2-3	-	CASSWGASTDTQYF	TGCGCCAGCTCCTGGGGGGCTAGCACAGATACGCAGTATTTT
-	18	TRBV28	TRBJ1-3	-	CASSLYRFGGSSGNTIYF	TGTGCCAGCAGTTTATACCGGTTCGGGGGTTCCTCTGGAAACACCATATATTTT
-	14	TRBV28	TRBJ2-2	-	CASSLRVSTGELFF	TGTGCCAGCAGTTTAAGGGTATCCACCGGGGAGCTGTTTTTT
few	14	TRBV15	TRBJ2-1	-	CATSRDRALNEQFF	TGTGCCACCAGCAGAGACAGGGCCCTAAATGAGCAGTTCTTC
-	11	TRBV20-1	TRBJ1-2	-	CSARTSRGYTF	TGCAGTGCTCGGACGTCGAGAGGCTACACCTTC
few	14	TRBV7-9	TRBJ1-5	-	CASSSGAVNQPQHF	TGTGCCAGCAGTTCGGGAGCCGTAAATCAGCCCCAGCATTTT
-	19	TRBV6-1	TRBJ2-1	TRBD2	CASSALLIGLAGRNNEQFF	TGTGCCAGCAGTGCCCTACTTATCGGACTAGCGGGTAGAAACAATGAGCAGTTCTTC
-	14	TRBV6-5	TRBJ1-2	-	CASSYWGHDYGYTF	TGTGCCAGCAGTTACTGGGGGCATGACTATGGCTACACCTTC
-	13	TRBV15	TRBJ2-7	-	CATSSHKRPEQYF	TGTGCCACCAGCAGCCACAAACGACCCGAGCAGTACTTC
-	11	TRBV28	TRBJ2-3	-	CASSSTDTQYF	TGTGCCAGCAGTAGCACAGATACGCAGTATTTT
-	13	TRBV29-1	TRBJ2-3	TRBD1	CSVVGQGTDTQYF	TGCAGCGTTGTCGGACAGGGCACAGATACGCAGTATTTT
-	15	TRBV7-2	TRBJ2-1	TRBD2	CASTSGLAGYNEQFF	TGTGCCAGCACCTCGGGACTAGCGGGTTACAATGAGCAGTTCTTC
-	14	TRBV6-1	TRBJ2-1	TRBD2	CASRRSGSGNEQFF	TGTGCCAGCCGTCGTAGCGGGAGTGGGAATGAGCAGTTCTTC
-	15	TRBV7-2	TRBJ2-5	-	CASSLPRASVETQYF	TGTGCCAGCAGCTTACCTCGGGCTAGCGTGGAGACCCAGTACTTC
-	14	TRBV5-1	TRBJ2-5	-	CASSLAGAQETQYF	TGCGCCAGCAGCTTGGCAGGGGCTCAAGAGACCCAGTACTTC
-	14	TRBV2	TRBJ2-7	-	CASSGRGNSYEQYF	TGTGCCAGCAGTGGTCGGGGAAACTCCTACGAGCAGTACTTC
once	14	TRBV5-6	TRBJ1-2	-	CASSPGLANYGYTF	TGTGCCAGCAGCCCCGGTCTTGCTAACTATGGCTACACCTTC
-	15	TRBV28	TRBJ1-4	-	CASRIEGETNEKLFF	TGTGCCAGCAGGATTGAGGGGGAAACTAATGAAAAACTGTTTTTT
-	11	TRBV30	TRBJ2-1	-	CASLRGYEQFF	TGTGCCTCGCTCAGGGGATATGAGCAGTTCTTC
-	13	TRBV30	TRBJ2-7	-	CAWRVGGDGKQYF	TGTGCCTGGAGGGTGGGAGGAGACGGGAAGCAGTACTTC
-	14	TRBV11-3	TRBJ2-7	TRBD1	CASSPRDRYHEQYF	TGTGCCAGCAGCCCCCGGGACAGGTACCACGAGCAGTACTTC
-	11	TRBV20-1	TRBJ1-2	-	CSAREGYGYTF	TGCAGTGCTAGAGAAGGGTACGGCTACACCTTC
once	12	TRBV19	TRBJ1-1	TRBD1	CATRDRNTEAFF	TGTGCCACCAGGGACAGAAACACTGAAGCTTTCTTT
few	14	TRBV2	TRBJ2-5	TRBD2	CANTRDGGEETQYF	TGTGCCAACACGCGGGACGGGGGGGAAGAGACCCAGTACTTC
medium-sized	11	TRBV7-9	TRBJ2-3	-	CASSLAPEQYF	TGTGCCAGCAGCTTAGCGCCCGAGCAGTATTTT
-	14	TRBV6-6	TRBJ1-5	-	CASSYPGGNQPQHF	TGTGCCAGCAGTTACCCAGGGGGCAATCAGCCCCAGCATTTT
-	13	TRBV2	TRBJ2-1	TRBD2	CATERERYNEQFF	TGTGCCACCGAGCGGGAGCGCTACAATGAGCAGTTCTTC
-	18	TRBV18	TRBJ2-5	TRBD2	CASSPQIGLAGTQETQYF	TGTGCCAGCTCACCTCAAATTGGGCTAGCGGGAACCCAAGAGACCCAGTACTTC
medium-sized	14	TRBV15	TRBJ2-7	-	CATSRDLRSYEQYF	TGTGCCACCAGCAGGGACTTACGCTCCTACGAGCAGTACTTC
-	13	TRBV29-1	TRBJ2-7	TRBD1	CSVDGTGLYEQYF	TGCAGCGTTGACGGGACAGGCCTCTACGAGCAGTACTTC
-	12	TRBV6-1	TRBJ2-5	-	CASSAGIETQYF	TGTGCCAGCAGTGCAGGGATCGAGACCCAGTACTTC
-	15	TRBV15	TRBJ2-4	TRBD2	CATSRVTGGGDIQYF	TGTGCCACCAGCAGAGTGACGGGAGGGGGGGACATTCAGTACTTC
few	14	TRBV5-4	TRBJ1-2	TRBD1	CASSLDDRGIGYTF	TGTGCCAGCAGCTTGGACGACAGGGGAATCGGCTACACCTTC
medium-sized	15	TRBV11-2	TRBJ2-5	-	CASSRALGRQETQYF	TGTGCCAGCAGCAGAGCCCTAGGGAGACAAGAGACCCAGTACTTC
-	11	TRBV20-1	TRBJ1-3	-	CSAENSAAIYF	TGCAGTGCGGAAAACTCGGCGGCCATATATTTT
-	14	TRBV30	TRBJ1-6	-	CAWPMGQNNSPLHF	TGTGCCTGGCCAATGGGGCAGAATAATTCACCCCTCCACTTT
-	16	TRBV19	TRBJ1-5	-	CASSMKGGDSNQPQHF	TGTGCCAGTAGTATGAAAGGCGGGGATAGCAATCAGCCCCAGCATTTT
-	13	TRBV29-1	TRBJ2-5	TRBD2	CSVIWDYPETQYF	TGCAGCGTGATATGGGACTACCCTGAGACCCAGTACTTC
-	15	TRBV6-5	TRBJ1-1	TRBD1	CASNSPGQENTEAFF	TGTGCCAGCAACTCCCCTGGACAGGAGAACACTGAAGCTTTCTTT
-	17	TRBV9	TRBJ2-2	TRBD2	CASSASGTSGDTGELFF	TGTGCCAGCAGCGCGAGTGGGACTAGCGGAGACACCGGGGAGCTGTTTTTT